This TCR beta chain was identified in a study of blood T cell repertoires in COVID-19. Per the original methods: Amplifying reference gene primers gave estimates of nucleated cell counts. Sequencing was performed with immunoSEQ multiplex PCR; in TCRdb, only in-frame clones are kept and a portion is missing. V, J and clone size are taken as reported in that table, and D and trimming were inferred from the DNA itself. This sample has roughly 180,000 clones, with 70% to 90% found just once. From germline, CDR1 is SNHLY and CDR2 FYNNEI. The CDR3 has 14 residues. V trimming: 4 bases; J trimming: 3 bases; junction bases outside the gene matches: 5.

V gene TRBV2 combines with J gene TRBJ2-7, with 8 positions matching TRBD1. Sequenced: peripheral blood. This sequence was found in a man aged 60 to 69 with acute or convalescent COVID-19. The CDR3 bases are TGTGCCAGCAGTGGTACAGGGGGAAGCTACGAGCAGTACTTC. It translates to CASSGTGGSYEQYF.